The rows below give T cell receptor beta chains drawn from one sample of a study of shared clonotypes between healthy human individuals. Repertoires were generated with immunoSEQ multiplex PCR, while TCRdb's copy carries only in-frame clones and drops some. The sample holds about 680,000 clones, around 92% seen once. The sequenced sample was naive CD8+ T cells sorted from blood. The receptors originated from a man younger than 40 in good health. The CDR3 runs from the conserved cysteine through the conserved F or W. Each record gives: clone size, D gene, V gene, J gene, CDR3 protein, CDR3 DNA. A D gene is named only where the DNA matches it firmly. Part of the rows lack a size; the others show once, few, many or a class for expanded clones.

clone_size: -
d_call: TRBD1
v_call: TRBV28
j_call: TRBJ2-5
cdr3_aa: CASSLYGQGGTQYF
cdr3_nt: TGTGCCAGCAGTTTATACGGACAGGGAGGGACCCAGTACTTC

clone_size: -
d_call: TRBD2
v_call: TRBV5-4
j_call: TRBJ2-7
cdr3_aa: CASSFGGSSYEQYF
cdr3_nt: TGTGCCAGCAGCTTTGGCGGGAGCTCCTACGAGCAGTACTTC

clone_size: -
d_call: -
v_call: TRBV13
j_call: TRBJ2-2
cdr3_aa: CASSHEITGELFF
cdr3_nt: TGTGCCAGCAGCCACGAGATAACCGGGGAGCTGTTTTTT

clone_size: -
d_call: TRBD2
v_call: TRBV9
j_call: TRBJ2-1
cdr3_aa: CASSVLSGDSYNEQFF
cdr3_nt: TGTGCCAGCAGCGTCCTCAGCGGGGACTCCTACAATGAGCAGTTCTTC

clone_size: -
d_call: TRBD2
v_call: TRBV4-1
j_call: TRBJ2-3
cdr3_aa: CASSQKGPVAGDTQYF
cdr3_nt: TGCGCCAGCAGCCAAAAGGGTCCAGTAGCGGGAGATACGCAGTATTTT

clone_size: -
d_call: -
v_call: TRBV7-7
j_call: TRBJ2-1
cdr3_aa: CASSLGDSTYNEQFF
cdr3_nt: TGTGCTAGCAGCTTGGGCGACAGTACCTACAATGAGCAGTTCTTC

clone_size: -
d_call: TRBD2
v_call: TRBV19
j_call: TRBJ2-3
cdr3_aa: CASSSGLAGQGTDTQYF
cdr3_nt: TGTGCCAGCTCCTCCGGACTAGCGGGCCAAGGCACAGATACGCAGTATTTT

clone_size: -
d_call: TRBD2
v_call: TRBV7-9
j_call: TRBJ2-1
cdr3_aa: CASTIAGGEQFF
cdr3_nt: TGTGCCAGCACGATAGCGGGGGGTGAGCAGTTCTTC

clone_size: -
d_call: -
v_call: TRBV29-1
j_call: TRBJ2-1
cdr3_aa: CSVTGTTTYNEQFF
cdr3_nt: TGCAGCGTTACCGGGACGACTACCTACAATGAGCAGTTCTTC

clone_size: -
d_call: TRBD1
v_call: TRBV27
j_call: TRBJ2-1
cdr3_aa: CASSPPGQLYNEQFF
cdr3_nt: TGTGCCAGCAGTCCCCCGGGACAGCTATACAATGAGCAGTTCTTC

clone_size: -
d_call: TRBD1
v_call: TRBV27
j_call: TRBJ2-1
cdr3_aa: CASSLELGGLYNEQFF
cdr3_nt: TGTGCCAGCAGTTTAGAATTAGGGGGCCTTTACAATGAGCAGTTCTTC

clone_size: -
d_call: -
v_call: TRBV27
j_call: TRBJ2-3
cdr3_aa: CASSLADTQYF
cdr3_nt: TGTGCCAGCAGTTTAGCAGATACGCAGTATTTT

clone_size: few
d_call: -
v_call: TRBV28
j_call: TRBJ1-5
cdr3_aa: CASRNGQPQHF
cdr3_nt: TGTGCCAGCAGGAATGGTCAGCCCCAGCATTTT

clone_size: -
d_call: -
v_call: TRBV30
j_call: TRBJ2-1
cdr3_aa: CAWSDGSGRNEQFF
cdr3_nt: TGTGCCTGGAGTGATGGGAGCGGGCGGAATGAGCAGTTCTTC

clone_size: -
d_call: TRBD2
v_call: TRBV27
j_call: TRBJ2-7
cdr3_aa: CASSLLAGGPSEQYF
cdr3_nt: TGTGCCAGCAGTCTTCTAGCGGGAGGGCCTAGCGAGCAGTACTTC

clone_size: -
d_call: TRBD2
v_call: TRBV9
j_call: TRBJ2-1
cdr3_aa: CASSVGGLAGANEQFF
cdr3_nt: TGTGCCAGCAGCGTAGGTGGACTAGCGGGGGCTAATGAGCAGTTCTTC

clone_size: -
d_call: -
v_call: TRBV29-1
j_call: TRBJ2-5
cdr3_aa: CSVEDRETQYF
cdr3_nt: TGCAGCGTTGAAGATCGGGAGACCCAGTACTTC

clone_size: -
d_call: TRBD1
v_call: TRBV30
j_call: TRBJ2-7
cdr3_aa: CAWGTGTGAYEQYF
cdr3_nt: TGTGCCTGGGGAACCGGGACAGGGGCCTACGAGCAGTACTTC

clone_size: -
d_call: -
v_call: TRBV11-2
j_call: TRBJ2-7
cdr3_aa: CASSLNSEQYF
cdr3_nt: TGTGCCAGCAGCTTAAATTCCGAGCAGTACTTC

clone_size: -
d_call: TRBD2
v_call: TRBV7-3
j_call: TRBJ2-1
cdr3_aa: CASSVTSGSADEQFF
cdr3_nt: TGTGCCAGCAGCGTAACTAGCGGGTCGGCGGATGAGCAGTTCTTC

clone_size: -
d_call: TRBD1
v_call: TRBV9
j_call: TRBJ2-5
cdr3_aa: CASSEEGDRGRETQYF
cdr3_nt: TGTGCCAGCAGCGAGGAGGGGGACAGGGGTCGCGAGACCCAGTACTTC

clone_size: -
d_call: TRBD1
v_call: TRBV28
j_call: TRBJ2-6
cdr3_aa: CASTYGQAIFGGANVLTF
cdr3_nt: TGTGCCAGCACTTACGGACAGGCGATATTTGGTGGGGCCAACGTCCTGACTTTC

clone_size: -
d_call: -
v_call: TRBV7-8
j_call: TRBJ1-4
cdr3_aa: CASRDPTNEKLFF
cdr3_nt: TGTGCCAGCCGGGACCCAACTAATGAAAAACTGTTTTTT

clone_size: -
d_call: -
v_call: TRBV29-1
j_call: TRBJ1-1
cdr3_aa: CSVDTGPQGHTEAFF
cdr3_nt: TGCAGCGTTGATACAGGGCCTCAGGGGCACACTGAAGCTTTCTTT

clone_size: -
d_call: -
v_call: TRBV7-8
j_call: TRBJ2-1
cdr3_aa: CASSLGESGNEQFF
cdr3_nt: TGTGCCAGCAGCTTAGGTGAGTCCGGGAATGAGCAGTTCTTC

clone_size: -
d_call: TRBD2
v_call: TRBV19
j_call: TRBJ2-1
cdr3_aa: CASTTSGLAGGGNEQFF
cdr3_nt: TGTGCCAGTACCACGTCAGGACTAGCGGGAGGTGGCAATGAGCAGTTCTTC

clone_size: -
d_call: TRBD2
v_call: TRBV9
j_call: TRBJ2-3
cdr3_aa: CASSLGLAKSTDTQYF
cdr3_nt: TGTGCCAGCAGCCTCGGACTAGCGAAAAGCACAGATACGCAGTATTTT

clone_size: -
d_call: TRBD1
v_call: TRBV6-5
j_call: TRBJ1-4
cdr3_aa: CASRLTGSNEKLFF
cdr3_nt: TGTGCCAGCAGATTGACAGGGTCTAATGAAAAACTGTTTTTT

clone_size: -
d_call: -
v_call: TRBV25-1
j_call: TRBJ1-1
cdr3_aa: CASRGGGFLTEAFF
cdr3_nt: TGTGCCAGCAGGGGGGGAGGGTTTCTTACTGAAGCTTTCTTT

clone_size: -
d_call: -
v_call: TRBV12-2
j_call: TRBJ2-1
cdr3_aa: CASRSDGPPPLSEQFF
cdr3_nt: TGTGCAAGTCGCTCAGACGGCCCCCCCCCTTTAAGCGAGCAGTTCTTC

clone_size: few
d_call: -
v_call: TRBV9
j_call: TRBJ1-3
cdr3_aa: CASSVATGGNTIYF
cdr3_nt: TGTGCCAGCAGCGTAGCTACAGGGGGAAACACCATATATTTT

clone_size: -
d_call: TRBD1
v_call: TRBV2
j_call: TRBJ1-5
cdr3_aa: CASNLDRSYNQPQHF
cdr3_nt: TGTGCCAGCAACTTGGACAGGAGCTACAATCAGCCCCAGCATTTT

clone_size: -
d_call: TRBD2
v_call: TRBV5-4
j_call: TRBJ2-7
cdr3_aa: CASSLVGSGDPYEQYF
cdr3_nt: TGTGCCAGCAGCTTGGTCGGTAGCGGGGACCCCTACGAGCAGTACTTC

clone_size: -
d_call: TRBD2
v_call: TRBV6-6
j_call: TRBJ2-1
cdr3_aa: CASSYGPGGPYNEQFF
cdr3_nt: TGTGCCAGCAGTTACGGTCCGGGAGGGCCCTACAATGAGCAGTTCTTC

clone_size: -
d_call: -
v_call: TRBV28
j_call: TRBJ1-3
cdr3_aa: CASSQTGFRWDSDGNTIYF
cdr3_nt: TGTGCCAGCAGTCAAACAGGGTTCAGGTGGGATTCGGACGGAAACACCATATATTTT

clone_size: -
d_call: -
v_call: TRBV19
j_call: TRBJ2-1
cdr3_aa: CASGRRWTVDHNEQFF
cdr3_nt: TGTGCCAGTGGAAGGAGGTGGACAGTTGATCACAATGAGCAGTTCTTC

clone_size: -
d_call: TRBD2
v_call: TRBV12-5
j_call: TRBJ2-1
cdr3_aa: CASASPMREGYNEQFF
cdr3_nt: TGTGCTAGTGCCTCACCCATGCGGGAGGGGTACAATGAGCAGTTCTTC

clone_size: once
d_call: TRBD2
v_call: TRBV28
j_call: TRBJ2-1
cdr3_aa: CASSLRTSFDEQFF
cdr3_nt: TGTGCCAGCAGTTTAAGGACTAGCTTCGATGAGCAGTTCTTC

clone_size: once
d_call: -
v_call: TRBV25-1
j_call: TRBJ2-1
cdr3_aa: CASSEWAGEGEQFF
cdr3_nt: TGTGCCAGCAGTGAATGGGCAGGAGAGGGGGAGCAGTTCTTC

clone_size: -
d_call: -
v_call: TRBV28
j_call: TRBJ2-3
cdr3_aa: CASSPGEVGTQYF
cdr3_nt: TGTGCCAGCAGTCCCGGGGAAGTCGGTACGCAGTATTTT

clone_size: -
d_call: TRBD1
v_call: TRBV5-1
j_call: TRBJ2-7
cdr3_aa: CASSTGQGWYEQYF
cdr3_nt: TGCGCCAGCAGCACCGGACAGGGGTGGTACGAGCAGTACTTC

clone_size: -
d_call: -
v_call: TRBV7-9
j_call: TRBJ2-2
cdr3_aa: CASSLALGGVGELFF
cdr3_nt: TGTGCCAGCAGCTTAGCGCTGGGGGGCGTCGGGGAGCTGTTTTTT

clone_size: -
d_call: -
v_call: TRBV27
j_call: TRBJ2-7
cdr3_aa: CASSPPAGTLYEQYF
cdr3_nt: TGTGCCAGCAGTCCCCCCGCGGGGACTCTCTACGAGCAGTACTTC

clone_size: -
d_call: -
v_call: TRBV6-6
j_call: TRBJ1-5
cdr3_aa: CASSYLGEGSQPQHF
cdr3_nt: TGTGCCAGCAGTTATCTAGGGGAGGGAAGTCAGCCCCAGCATTTT

clone_size: once
d_call: TRBD2
v_call: TRBV13
j_call: TRBJ2-7
cdr3_aa: CASGPSGSSYEQYF
cdr3_nt: TGTGCCAGCGGACCTAGCGGGAGCTCCTACGAGCAGTACTTC

clone_size: -
d_call: TRBD2
v_call: TRBV4-1
j_call: TRBJ2-7
cdr3_aa: CASSTQRGGLREQYF
cdr3_nt: TGCGCCAGCAGCACCCAGCGGGGGGGGCTGAGAGAGCAGTACTTC

clone_size: -
d_call: -
v_call: TRBV9
j_call: TRBJ1-4
cdr3_aa: CASSNGLTTNEKLFF
cdr3_nt: TGTGCCAGCAGCAATGGACTGACAACTAATGAAAAACTGTTTTTT

clone_size: -
d_call: -
v_call: TRBV28
j_call: TRBJ2-7
cdr3_aa: CASSSSISGSPFIAYEQYF
cdr3_nt: TGTGCCAGCAGTTCGAGCATATCCGGGTCCCCCTTTATCGCCTACGAGCAGTACTTC

clone_size: -
d_call: -
v_call: TRBV6-5
j_call: TRBJ2-2
cdr3_aa: CASSFDHKVNTGELFF
cdr3_nt: TGTGCCAGCAGTTTCGACCACAAGGTGAACACCGGGGAGCTGTTTTTT

clone_size: -
d_call: TRBD2
v_call: TRBV27
j_call: TRBJ2-3
cdr3_aa: CASSLAIAGSTDTQYF
cdr3_nt: TGTGCCAGCAGTTTAGCTATAGCGGGTTCCACAGATACGCAGTATTTT

clone_size: -
d_call: TRBD1
v_call: TRBV27
j_call: TRBJ2-7
cdr3_aa: CASSFSRTGTNYEQYF
cdr3_nt: TGTGCCAGCAGTTTCTCCCGGACAGGGACGAACTACGAGCAGTACTTC

clone_size: -
d_call: TRBD2
v_call: TRBV5-4
j_call: TRBJ2-3
cdr3_aa: CAGATSGASTDTQYF
cdr3_nt: TGTGCCGGGGCTACTAGCGGGGCTAGCACAGATACGCAGTATTTT

clone_size: few
d_call: -
v_call: TRBV4-2
j_call: TRBJ1-1
cdr3_aa: CASSQDGSPTEAFF
cdr3_nt: TGTGCCAGCAGCCAAGACGGCAGTCCTACTGAAGCTTTCTTT

clone_size: -
d_call: -
v_call: TRBV4-1
j_call: TRBJ1-5
cdr3_aa: CASSQDGGRHQPQHF
cdr3_nt: TGCGCCAGCAGCCAAGATGGGGGCCGACATCAGCCCCAGCATTTT

clone_size: -
d_call: -
v_call: TRBV5-1
j_call: TRBJ2-7
cdr3_aa: CASSWSGAFYEQYF
cdr3_nt: TGCGCCAGCAGCTGGAGCGGAGCCTTTTACGAGCAGTACTTC